This T cell receptor (beta chain) came from a study of blood T cell repertoires in COVID-19. In the study overall: The analysed material was cDNA or gDNA that came from T cells, B-cell-depleted T cells, or PBMCs.

Produced via immunoSEQ multiplex PCR; TCRdb's table is partial and in-frame only. The sample lists roughly 500,000 clones; over 75% were seen once. The CDR3 extends over 16 amino acids. V shed 4 bases and J 1 base; nucleotides not matched to a gene: 7. CDR1 and CDR2 (germline): LGHNA, YSLEER. The receptor was isolated from a woman aged 40 to 50 who had recovered from COVID-19. The chain has TRBV4-3 and TRBJ2-1; the match to TRBD2 covers 7 bases. Sequencing was performed on PBMCs or T cells enriched from blood (not recorded which). CDR3 sequence (DNA): TGCGCCAGCAGCCCATCCTCGGGGGGATCCTACAATGAGCAGTTCTTC. Protein sequence: CASSPSSGGSYNEQFF.